This T cell receptor (beta chain) was identified during a study of blood T cell repertoires in COVID-19. Study-level background: Whether acute or convalescent, the COVID-19 samples came from the United States, Italy and Spain. PBMCs, B-cell-depleted T cells, or T cells were the source of the cDNA or gDNA that made up the material.

Original analysis: Nucleated cell number was recorded as an estimate derived from reference gene primer amplification. The assay was immunoSEQ multiplex PCR, and TCRdb's table has in-frame clones only and misses some. That table gives V, J and clone size, and the DNA gave D and trimming. The sample has roughly 250,000 clones, approximately 86% seen once. The CDR3 extends over 10 amino acids. Trimming pared 6 bases from V and 6 bases from J, leaving 7 bases between. The V gene's germline CDR1 is DFQATT and CDR2 SNEGSKA (reference sequence). The TCR was taken from a woman older than 75 with active or convalescent COVID-19. The chain is built from TRBV20-1 and TRBJ2-3, with D perhaps matching TRBD2 (5 bases). The sample taken for sequencing was peripheral blood. CDR3 DNA: TGCAGTGCGGCGGGCGATACGCAGTATTTT. Translation: CSAAGDTQYF.